Below, 8 T cell receptor beta chains from the same sample are listed, as sequenced in a study of CD8 T cells in ankylosing spondylitis. TCRdb reprocessed the 5' RACE reads via MiXCR and lists one record per CDR3 protein. The repertoire includes 380,000 or so distinct CDR3 sequences, approximately 20% of them detected once, and roughly 14% sits in the top ten. The specimen was blood, either unsorted or a sorted T cell fraction (not recorded which). These receptors were taken from a male donor with ankylosing spondylitis or in good health (not recorded which).

The rearrangement joins TRBV12-3 or TRBV12-4 to TRBJ1-5, with 10 bases matching TRBD1. The CDR3 consists of 15 residues. The junction had 8 bases not matched to a gene; V was cut back by 6 bases and J by 6 bases. For the CDR3, the DNA is TGTGCCAGCAGGGGCGGGACAGGGGCTTTTCAGCCCCAGCATTTT. The encoded protein is CASRGGTGAFQPQHF.

This clonotype was picked up a small number of times. V and J are TRBV5-5 and TRBJ2-3; 12 bases line up with TRBD2. The V gene end was trimmed by 4 bases and the J gene end by 2 bases; junction bases not matched to a gene: 5. The germline gives CDR1 SGHKS, CDR2 YYEKEE (reference sequence). CDR3 length equals 16 residues. The CDR3 nucleotides read TGTGCCAGCAGCCCGGGGACTAGCGGGCTCACAGATACGCAGTATTTT. It encodes CASSPGTSGLTDTQYF.

This chain uses TRBV27 with TRBJ2-7; either TRBD1 or TRBD2 may supply D (5 bases each). The V end was cut by 3 bases, the J end by 3 bases, with 9 bases between. Germline V gene lookup returns CDR1 MNHEY and CDR2 SMNVEV (reference sequence). The CDR3 sequence is 13 residues long. The CDR3 DNA follows: TGTGCCAGCAGTTTGGGACGGCGCTACGAGCAGTACTTC. It translates to CASSLGRRYEQYF.

The chain links TRBV5-6 to TRBJ2-3, with D possibly called TRBD1 or TRBD2 (5 bases each). This CDR3 is built from 15 residues. The germline V and J ends were trimmed by 2 bases and 3 bases, with 13 bases remaining between them. Germline-derived CDR1 and CDR2 are SGHDT and YYEEEE. The CDR3 DNA follows: TGTGCCAGCAGCTTTGGGCAGGGCGGGACAGATACGCAGTATTTT. Its protein is CASSFGQGGTDTQYF.

The chain is built from TRBV7-8 and TRBJ2-1, with D perhaps matching TRBD2 (6 bases). The CDR3 consists of 16 residues. Germline values: CDR1 SGHVS, CDR2 FQNEAQ. Trimming removed 9 bases at V and 0 bases at J, with 18 bases between. The CDR3 region has the DNA TGTGCCAGTGGACCCTTACGGGGGAGCTCCTACAATGAGCAGTTCTTC. It translates to CASGPLRGSSYNEQFF.

This clonotype was recorded a few times. The V gene is TRBV21-1, the J gene TRBJ2-7; TRBD1, as called in the table, went unchecked against the DNA. TRBV21-1 counts as a pseudogene. The CDR3 is 14 amino acids. The CDR3 DNA follows: TGTGCCAGCACCCCAACCGGGCCCTCCTACGAGCAGTACTTC. Its protein product is CASTPTGPSYEQYF.

This chain joins TRBV13 and TRBJ1-1; D is perhaps TRBD1 (6 bases). V lost 10 bases, J lost 3 bases, and 21 bases lay in between. Germline V gene sequence: CDR1 PRHDT, CDR2 FYEKMQ (reference sequence). This CDR3 is 15 amino acids long. CDR3 sequence reads: CATLSAGGGDTEAFF. The CDR3 DNA sequence: TGTGCCACACTATCCGCGGGGGGCGGGGACACTGAAGCTTTCTTT.

This clonotype has a handful of counts. The chain recombines TRBV19 with TRBJ2-2; 7 bases match TRBD1. From germline, CDR1 is LNHDA and CDR2 SQIVND (reference sequence). J gave up 2 bases and V 5 bases, and 5 bases lay outside the gene matches. CDR3 length: 15 amino acids. The CDR3 DNA sequence: TGTGCCAGTAGTGCAGGGACAGTAAACACCGGGGAGCTGTTTTTT. Encoded protein: CASSAGTVNTGELFF.